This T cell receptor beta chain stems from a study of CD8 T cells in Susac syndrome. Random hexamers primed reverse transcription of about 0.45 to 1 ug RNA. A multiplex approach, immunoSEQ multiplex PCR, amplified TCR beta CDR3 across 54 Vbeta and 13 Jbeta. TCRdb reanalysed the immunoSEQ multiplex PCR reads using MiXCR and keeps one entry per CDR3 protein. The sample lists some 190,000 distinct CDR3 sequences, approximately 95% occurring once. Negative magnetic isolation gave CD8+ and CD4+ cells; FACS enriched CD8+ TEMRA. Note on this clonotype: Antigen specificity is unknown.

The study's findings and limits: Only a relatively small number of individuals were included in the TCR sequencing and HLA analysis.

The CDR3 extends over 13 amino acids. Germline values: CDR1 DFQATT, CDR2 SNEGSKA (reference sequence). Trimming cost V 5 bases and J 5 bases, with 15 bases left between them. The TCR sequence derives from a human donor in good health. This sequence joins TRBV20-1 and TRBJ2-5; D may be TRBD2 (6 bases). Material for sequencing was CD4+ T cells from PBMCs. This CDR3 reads CSAFMAGRETQYF. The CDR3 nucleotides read TGCAGTGCTTTCATGGCGGGGAGGGAGACCCAGTACTTC.